Sequencing of this TCR beta chain was carried out in a study of Tregs in tolerant kidney transplant recipients. Study details: Recipient cells were told from donor cells by antibody staining.

Study-level results: No direct test of biological reproducibility was done here. Few patients were studied, so findings need validation in larger groups.

For this clone: Its matching antigen is unknown.

There are 20 residues in the CDR3. The junction had 20 bases not matched to a gene; V was cut back by 0 bases and J by 5 bases. Germline V gene lookup returns CDR1 MGHRA and CDR2 YSYEKL. Some clones are missing from TCRdb's copy, which holds only in-frame ones; the method was immunoSEQ multiplex PCR. The profile shows approximately 17,000 clones, over 50% of them singletons. The TCR comes from a human donor in good health. The source material was Tregs from blood cultured with allogeneic cells. This chain uses TRBV4-1 with TRBJ2-3, with TRBD2 identical over 7 bases. The CDR3 loop reads CASSQDMGGEASGRRDTQYF. In DNA, the CDR3 is TGCGCCAGCAGCCAAGATATGGGGGGGGAAGCGAGCGGACGAAGAGATACGCAGTATTTT.